Shown below are 27 T cell receptor beta chains from a single sample sequenced in a study of early T cells in non-severe SARS-CoV-2 infection. TCRdb itself ran the 5' RACE reads through MiXCR, one entry per CDR3 protein. The sample shows some 80,000 distinct CDR3 sequences, about 5% of them seen only once. Sequences were derived from whole blood, sampled at baseline. These receptors all come from an adult who was a healthcare worker with PCR-confirmed SARS-CoV-2 infection or an uninfected control (not recorded which).

On this clonotype itself: The junction and the germline gene differ at one end; a read error may be behind it. The rearrangement joins TRBV24-1 to TRBJ1-5, with 9 bases that match TRBD1. This CDR3 has 15 amino acids. Germline loops: CDR1 KGHDR, CDR2 SFDVKD. The CDR3: CVTSDAGTGFTAQHF. The CDR3 bases are TGTGTCACCAGTGATGCCGGGACAGGGTTTACAGCCCAGCATTTT.

This clonotype was counted many times. The chain is built from TRBV19 and TRBJ1-5, with TRBD1 identical over 9 bases. The germline V gene has CDR1 LNHDA and CDR2 SQIVND (reference sequence). This CDR3 comprises 16 residues. Losses at the gene ends were 4 bases for V and 1 base for J; bases not matched to a gene: 5. CDR3 in amino acids: CASSSRDRVSNQPQHF. CDR3 sequence (DNA): TGTGCCAGTAGTAGTCGGGACAGGGTAAGCAATCAGCCCCAGCATTTT.

This clonotype was detected many times. The chain carries TRBV12-3 or TRBV12-4 and TRBJ2-7; 8 positions agree with TRBD2. The CDR3 is made up of 13 amino acids. The ends lost 6 bases at V and 3 bases at J; junction bases unmatched: 4. CDR3 bases: TGTGCCAGCAGGCCTACTAGCGGCTACGAGCAGTACTTC. Amino acid sequence: CASRPTSGYEQYF.

The chain combines TRBV7-6 with TRBJ2-7; a possible D gene is TRBD1 (6 bases). This CDR3 comprises 13 residues. Looked up from germline, CDR1 is SGHVS and CDR2 is FNYEAQ. V lost 5 bases, J lost 1 base, and 9 bases lay in between. CDR3 residues: CASSGDKSYEQYF. The CDR3 DNA sequence: TGTGCCAGCAGCGGGGACAAGTCCTACGAGCAGTACTTC.

This clonotype has just a few counts. The chain carries TRBV7-8 and TRBJ2-7; 7 bases are a match to TRBD2. V gave up 6 bases and J gave up 0 bases; unmatched junction bases: 5. The CDR3 contains 14 residues. The germline CDR1 and CDR2 sequences are SGHVS and FQNEAQ. The DNA of the CDR3 is TGTGCCAGCAGTTTAACTAGCGCCTCCTACGAGCAGTACTTC. As protein: CASSLTSASYEQYF.

This clonotype was recorded at least ten times. The V call is TRBV27, the J call TRBJ2-7, with D possibly called TRBD1 or TRBD2 (5 bases each). Germline V lookup: CDR1 MNHEY, CDR2 SMNVEV (reference sequence). The CDR3 length is 14 residues. V lost 7 bases and J 4 bases, leaving 17 bases between the germline ends. The CDR3 DNA sequence: TGTGCCAGCACCCCCCGAGGGGCGCGGTACGAGCAGTACTTC. The encoded protein is CASTPRGARYEQYF.

This clonotype was picked up a small number of times. J is TRBJ2-3 and V is TRBV9; D gene uncertain. The CDR3 sequence is 13 residues long. The V and J ends lost 0 bases and 1 base respectively, with 3 bases between them. Germline CDR1 and CDR2: SGDLS and YYNGEE. CDR3 protein: CASSVGGTDTQYF. The DNA of the CDR3 is TGTGCCAGCAGCGTAGGGGGCACAGATACGCAGTATTTT.

This chain joins TRBV20-1 and TRBJ2-3, with 14 nucleotides matching TRBD2. After removal of 2 bases from V and 7 bases from J, the junction contained 8 bases not matched to a gene. This CDR3 has 16 amino acids. The germline gives CDR1 DFQATT, CDR2 SNEGSKA (reference sequence). In nucleotides, the CDR3 is TGCAGTGCTAGACTTCGACTAGCGGGAGGGCCAAATACGCAGTATTTT. The encoded protein is CSARLRLAGGPNTQYF.

This clonotype was recorded at least ten times. The rearrangement uses TRBV29-1 and TRBJ2-5; D not certain. Trimming took off 1 base at V and 4 bases at J, with 4 bases between the two ends. Germline assignment: CDR1 SQVTM and CDR2 ANQGSEA. This CDR3 region has 11 residues. The CDR3 DNA reads as TGCAGCGTTGAAGTTATAGAGACCCAGTACTTC. Translated: CSVEVIETQYF. The whole variable domain, remainder taken from reference TRBV29-1 and TRBJ2-5, is SAVISQKPSRDICQRGTSLTIQCQVDSQVTMMFWYRQQPGQSLTLIATANQGSEATYESGFVIDKFPISRPNLTFSTLTVSNMSPEDSSIYLCSVEVIETQYFGPGTRLLVL.

This clonotype was recorded many times. The rearrangement joins TRBV23-1 to TRBJ2-7, with TRBD1 matching 7 bases. TRBV23-1 is an ORF; its function is uncertain. The CDR3 is 16 amino acids. The trim removed 3 bases at V and 2 bases at J, leaving 10 bases unmatched. The CDR3 nucleotides are TGCGCCAGCAGTCAGACACAGGGGCCCTCTACCTACGAGCAGTACTTC. Translated, it gives CASSQTQGPSTYEQYF.

This clonotype was recorded many times. The chain is built from TRBV7-9 and TRBJ2-7; D remains unclear. Germline V gene sequence: CDR1 SEHNR, CDR2 FQNEAQ (reference sequence). V was clipped by 5 bases and J by 0 bases, with 11 bases between them. The length of the CDR3 is 14 residues. This chain's CDR3 is CASSPPFGSYEQYF. The CDR3 DNA follows: TGTGCCAGCAGCCCGCCCTTCGGCTCCTACGAGCAGTACTTC.

This clonotype was seen repeatedly, ten times or more. J is TRBJ2-6 and V is TRBV18; a possible D gene is TRBD1 (5 bases). Germline CDR1 KGHSH, CDR2 LQKENI. Between the trimmed V and J ends, which lost 9 bases and 0 bases, there was a span of 21 bases. The CDR3 consists of 18 residues. CDR3 residues: CASYRSLQLYSGANVLTF. CDR3 nucleotide sequence: TGTGCCAGTTACAGGAGCCTACAGCTATACTCTGGGGCCAACGTCCTGACTTTC.

The rearrangement links TRBV29-1 to TRBJ2-3; the D gene is possibly TRBD2 (5 bases). The V and J ends lost 1 base and 3 bases respectively, with 11 bases between them. The CDR3 loop spans 14 amino acids. Germline V lookup: CDR1 SQVTM, CDR2 ANQGSEA. CDR3: CSVEAGRATDTQYF. The CDR3 DNA reads as TGCAGCGTTGAAGCGGGAAGGGCTACAGATACGCAGTATTTT.

This clonotype was seen more than once but under ten times. This rearrangement joins TRBV27 to TRBJ2-7; possible D gene TRBD2, 6 bases. V was trimmed by 6 bases and J by 2 bases, leaving 17 bases between them. Germline V CDR1 and CDR2: MNHEY, SMNVEV (reference sequence). The length of the CDR3 is 15 residues. CDR3 nucleotide sequence: TGTGCCAGCAGAGGAAGGGCGGGATCGACCTACGAGCAGTACTTC. Translated: CASRGRAGSTYEQYF.

This clonotype was detected a few times. Here the CDR3 reads CASSLSYRGRSTEAFF. Here the CDR3 DNA reads TGTGCCAGCAGCTTATCGTACAGGGGGCGCAGCACTGAAGCTTTCTTT. This chain uses TRBV11-3 with TRBJ1-1; 9 bases are a match to TRBD1. V gave up 2 bases and J gave up 4 bases; unmatched junction bases: 8. Germline values: CDR1 SGHNT, CDR2 YENEEA. CDR3 length equals 16 residues.

This clonotype was seen many times. This chain links TRBV12-3 or TRBV12-4 with TRBJ2-1; TRBD2 might be the D (5 bases). The CDR3 has 14 residues. V lost 6 bases and J lost 4, with 13 bases in between. CDR3 sequence reads: CASSPTTTYNEQFF. CDR3 nucleotides: TGTGCCAGCAGCCCCACGACTACGTACAATGAGCAGTTCTTC.

This clonotype was recorded many times. The rearrangement uses TRBV6-2 or TRBV6-3 and TRBJ2-1; 15 bases are shared with TRBD2. The CDR3 sequence is 18 residues long. From germline, CDR1 is MNHEY and CDR2 SVGEGT. V was clipped by 5 bases and J by 6 bases; unmatched bases: 11. Here the CDR3 DNA reads TGTGCCAGCAGTGATAGAACCGGGACTAGCGGGAGGACCAATGAGCAGTTCTTC. Protein sequence: CASSDRTGTSGRTNEQFF.

Many counts were recorded for this clonotype. The V gene is TRBV5-4, the J gene TRBJ1-1; 10 bases align to TRBD1. Unmatched junction bases numbered 8, after V lost 4 bases and J lost 2 bases. CDR1 is SGHNT, CDR2 YYREEE, per germline (reference sequence). The length of the CDR3 is 16 residues. The CDR3 coding sequence is TGTGCCAGCAGCCGAGGGACAGGGGCCCTAAACACTGAAGCTTTCTTT. Its protein product is CASSRGTGALNTEAFF.

The rearrangement uses TRBV18 and TRBJ1-2; 9 bases are a match to TRBD1. Trimming removed 3 bases from V and 4 bases from J; junction bases left unmatched: 6. CDR1 is KGHSH and CDR2 is LQKENI in the germline V gene. The CDR3 totals 15 residues. DNA for the CDR3: TGTGCCAGCTCACCCGGGACAGGGTCCGGCTATGGCTACACCTTC. It codes for CASSPGTGSGYGYTF.

In this sample, this clonotype turned up many times. The rearrangement links TRBV12-3 or TRBV12-4 to TRBJ2-7, with a weak D call TRBD1 (6 bases). The V end was cut by 4 bases, the J end by 5 bases, with 15 bases between. The CDR3 spans 14 residues. In nucleotides, the CDR3 is TGTGCCAGCAGTTCTAATACAGGGAACGACGAGCAGTACTTC. Its protein product is CASSSNTGNDEQYF.

Many counts were recorded for this clonotype. The chain uses TRBV4-1 and TRBJ2-7; no clear D. The CDR3 consists of 13 residues. V lost 0 bases and J 3 bases, leaving 6 bases between the germline ends. Germline lookup yields CDR1 MGHRA and CDR2 YSYEKL. The chain's CDR3 is CASSQDSYYEQYF. The CDR3, as DNA: TGCGCCAGCAGCCAAGACAGTTACTACGAGCAGTACTTC.

This clonotype was seen repeatedly, ten times or more. The chain combines TRBV27 with TRBJ2-5, with a weak D call TRBD1 (6 bases). Germline CDR1 is MNHEY and CDR2 is SMNVEV (reference sequence). The CDR3 is made up of 16 amino acids. V was cut by 6 bases and J by 5 bases, with 22 bases left in between. The CDR3 nucleotides are TGTGCCAGCAGACCGTTCGACAGGATCATCGGGGAGACCCAGTACTTC. Translated: CASRPFDRIIGETQYF.

This clonotype was counted at least ten times. The rearrangement links TRBV12-3 or TRBV12-4 to TRBJ2-1; the D gene is possibly TRBD2 (5 bases). This CDR3 spans 14 amino acids. V gave up 8 bases and J gave up 2 bases, with 13 bases separating them. The CDR3 region is CASVRGNAYNEQFF. Here the CDR3 DNA reads TGTGCCAGCGTAAGAGGGAATGCCTACAATGAGCAGTTCTTC.

This sequence joins TRBV7-3 and TRBJ1-1; D may be TRBD1 (5 bases). There are 15 residues in the CDR3. The germline gives CDR1 SGHTA, CDR2 FQGTGA. Trimming pared 2 bases from V and 4 bases from J, leaving 14 bases between. The CDR3, as DNA: TGTGCCAGCAGCTTATCAGGGTCCAGGACCACTGAAGCTTTCTTT. It yields the protein CASSLSGSRTTEAFF.

The chain employs TRBV7-8 and TRBJ2-7, with 9 bases lining up with TRBD2. J was trimmed by 6 bases and V by 5 bases; bases with no gene match: 14. The CDR3 has 16 amino acids. CDR1 and CDR2 from the germline V gene are SGHVS and FQNEAQ. As DNA, the CDR3 is TGTGCCAGCAGCCACCGGGTCGCGGGAGGGCCGACCGAGCAGTACTTC. Protein sequence: CASSHRVAGGPTEQYF.

The CDR3 nucleotides are TGTGCCTCACATTGGCAAGGGAGTAGAAAGAACTATGGCTACACCTTC. Encoded protein: CASHWQGSRKNYGYTF. J is TRBJ1-2 and V is TRBV2; no firm D call. The CDR3 has 16 residues. In germline, CDR1 is SNHLY, CDR2 FYNNEI. V lost 11 bases and J lost 2, with 24 bases in between.

This clonotype was seen a handful of times. The chain combines TRBV5-5 with TRBJ1-1, with D hard to call. Trimming left V 2 bases short and J 0 bases short, with 5 bases between. CDR1 is SGHKS, CDR2 YYEKEE, per germline (reference sequence). This CDR3 spans 13 amino acids. CDR3 nucleotide sequence: TGTGCCAGCAGCTTTGCAATGAACACTGAAGCTTTCTTT. It codes for CASSFAMNTEAFF.